What follows are 27 T cell receptor beta chains derived from one specimen sequenced in a study of CD8 T cells in Susac syndrome. An input of 0.5 to 1 ug of RNA was subjected to reverse transcription using random hexamers. Each CDR3 protein gets one entry after TCRdb re-called the immunoSEQ multiplex PCR reads with MiXCR. The sample records nearly 110,000 distinct CDR3 sequences, 94% being singletons. Sequenced input: CD8+ T cells from PBMCs. These receptors originate from a human donor with Susac syndrome.

The chain combines TRBV27 with TRBJ2-1, with D perhaps matching TRBD1 (5 bases). The ends were cut back, 2 bases at V and 7 bases at J, with 15 bases in the middle. The germline CDR1 and CDR2 sequences are MNHEY and SMNVEV (reference sequence). The length of the CDR3 is 15 residues. The CDR3 bases are TGTGCCAGCAGTTTACTGGGGCACGCAGGGAATGAGCAGTTCTTC. Amino acid sequence: CASSLLGHAGNEQFF.

This clonotype occurred once. J is TRBJ1-1 and V is TRBV2, with D perhaps matching TRBD1 (5 bases). The CDR3 is 13 amino acids. Deletions cut 0 bases from V and 12 bases from J, with 14 bases between. Germline V gives CDR1 SNHLY, CDR2 FYNNEI. The CDR3 nucleotides are TGTGCCAGCAGTGAAGCGGCAGGGAAGGGCCCTTTCTTT. Translated, it gives CASSEAAGKGPFF. The whole variable domain, remainder taken from reference TRBV2 and TRBJ1-1, is EPEVTQTPSHQVTQMGQEVILRCVPISNHLYFYWYRQILGQKVEFLVSFYNNEISEKSEIFDDQFSVERPDGSNFTLKIRSTKLEDSAMYFCASSEAAGKGPFFGQGTRLTVV.

The chain couples TRBV19 to TRBJ2-1; D is perhaps TRBD1 (6 bases). Trimming stripped 4 bases from V and 8 bases from J, with 15 bases between. Germline V gene sequence: CDR1 LNHDA, CDR2 SQIVND (reference sequence). The CDR3 consists of 14 residues. CDR3 protein: CASSTGQSRDEQFF. DNA for the CDR3: TGTGCCAGTAGTACCGGACAGTCCCGGGATGAGCAGTTCTTC.

This clonotype was recorded once. The chain has TRBV27 and TRBJ2-2, with D uncertain. V gave up 4 bases and J gave up 8 bases, with 8 bases separating them. Germline V lookup: CDR1 MNHEY, CDR2 SMNVEV (reference sequence). This CDR3 region has 12 residues. The DNA of the CDR3 is TGTGCCAGCAGTTCGTATTCAGGGGAGCTGTTTTTT. It specifies CASSSYSGELFF.

The V call is TRBV29-1, the J call TRBJ2-1, with TRBD1 identical over 9 bases. The CDR3 has 13 amino acids. CDR1 is SQVTM and CDR2 is ANQGSEA in the germline V gene. V trimming: 3 bases; J trimming: 8 bases; junction bases outside the gene matches: 5. This chain's CDR3 is CSVDRTGVDEQFF. The CDR3 DNA is TGCAGCGTTGATAGGACAGGGGTCGATGAGCAGTTCTTC.

This clonotype was observed once. The chain joins TRBV9 to TRBJ2-3; 7 bases are shared with TRBD2. In germline, CDR1 is SGDLS, CDR2 YYNGEE. The V and J ends lost 3 bases and 8 bases, in that order; junction bases with no gene match: 0. CDR3 length: 11 residues. CDR3 coding DNA: TGTGCCAGCAGCGCGGGGGGTACGCAGTATTTT. As protein: CASSAGGTQYF. The variable domain in full, completed from reference TRBV9 and TRBJ2-3, reads DSGVTQTPKHLITATGQRVTLRCSPRSGDLSVYWYQQSLDQGLQFLIQYYNGEERAKGNILERFSAQQFPDLHSELNLSSLELGDSALYFCASSAGGTQYFGPGTRLTVL.

The chain combines TRBV20-1 with TRBJ1-2; TRBD1 aligns across 7 bases. This CDR3 spans 13 amino acids. The trim removed 3 bases at V and 3 bases at J, leaving 4 bases unmatched. CDR1 DFQATT and CDR2 SNEGSKA come from the germline V gene (reference sequence). For the CDR3, the DNA is TGCAGTGCTAGCACAGGGGTTGACTATGGCTACACCTTC. Its translation: CSASTGVDYGYTF.

The rearrangement joins TRBV10-3 to TRBJ2-3, with D tentatively TRBD1 (6 bases). The CDR3 contains 14 residues. Trimming pared 8 bases from V and 3 bases from J, leaving 15 bases between. The germline gives CDR1 ENHRY, CDR2 SYGVKD. As DNA, the CDR3 is TGTGCCATCCTTGGGGGCTCGGGGACAGATACGCAGTATTTT. This gives the protein CAILGGSGTDTQYF.

The J gene is TRBJ2-6, the V gene TRBV7-9; D unresolved. Germline values: CDR1 SEHNR, CDR2 FQNEAQ (reference sequence). Trimming took off 5 bases at V and 5 bases at J, with 16 bases between the two ends. The CDR3 sequence is 16 residues long. Here the CDR3 DNA reads TGTGCCAGCAGCCCAACCCGAGGACCTTGGGCCAACGTCCTGACTTTC. It codes for CASSPTRGPWANVLTF.

V usage is TRBV11-2 and J usage is TRBJ2-7; TRBD2 agrees at 12 bases. V trimming: 4 bases; J trimming: 2 bases; junction bases outside the gene matches: 3. Germline-derived CDR1 and CDR2 are SGHAT and FQNNGV. This CDR3 is 15 amino acids long. The chain's CDR3 is CASSYLAGGPYEQYF. The CDR3 nucleotides are TGTGCCAGCAGCTACCTAGCGGGGGGGCCCTACGAGCAGTACTTC. The full variable domain, rest sourced from reference TRBV11-2 and TRBJ2-7, is EAGVAQSPRYKIIEKRQSVAFWCNPISGHATLYWYQQILGQGPKLLIQFQNNGVVDDSQLPKDRFSAERLKGVDSTLKIQPAKLEDSAVYLCASSYLAGGPYEQYFGPGTRLTVT.

CDR3 in amino acids: CASSTVDSERLYGYTF. CDR3 DNA sequence: TGTGCCAGCAGCACCGTTGACAGTGAAAGGCTCTATGGCTACACCTTC. This chain uses TRBV13 with TRBJ1-2; possibly TRBD1 for D (5 bases). This CDR3 is built from 16 residues. Trimming took off 5 bases at V and 4 bases at J, with 20 bases between the two ends. CDR1 PRHDT and CDR2 FYEKMQ come from the germline V gene (reference sequence).

In DNA form, the CDR3 reads TGCAGTGCTAGAGGGCCTCTAGCGGGGGATACGCAGTATTTT. Translated: CSARGPLAGDTQYF. V gene TRBV20-1 combines with J gene TRBJ2-3, with 9 bases matching TRBD2. Germline V gives CDR1 DFQATT, CDR2 SNEGSKA (reference sequence). V shed 1 base and J 6 bases; nucleotides not matched to a gene: 5. The CDR3 runs to 14 residues.

This sequence joins TRBV27 and TRBJ2-5; 9 bases are shared with TRBD2. CDR1 and CDR2 from the germline V gene are MNHEY and SMNVEV (reference sequence). With 6 bases clipped from V and 7 bases from J, the junction kept 12 bases outside the gene matches. The CDR3 runs 15 residues. CDR3 protein: CASSAGGAGRRTQYF. The CDR3 coding sequence is TGTGCCAGCAGCGCGGGGGGGGCAGGTCGACGGACCCAGTACTTC.

The chain couples TRBV9 to TRBJ2-7; no definite D call. Trimming took 4 bases from V and 6 from J, leaving 17 bases between them. CDR3 length: 14 amino acids. Per the germline V gene, CDR1 is SGDLS and CDR2 is YYNGEE. The DNA for the CDR3 is TGTGCCAGCAGCCCTGGGATTAGCCAAGCCGAGCAGTACTTC. Its translation is CASSPGISQAEQYF. The full variable domain, with the rest looked up from reference TRBV9 and TRBJ2-7, is DSGVTQTPKHLITATGQRVTLRCSPRSGDLSVYWYQQSLDQGLQFLIQYYNGEERAKGNILERFSAQQFPDLHSELNLSSLELGDSALYFCASSPGISQAEQYFGPGTRLTVT.

The chain couples TRBV20-1 to TRBJ2-1; 7 nucleotides align to TRBD2. Looked up from germline, CDR1 is DFQATT and CDR2 is SNEGSKA (reference sequence). The CDR3 spans 14 residues. The trim removed 6 bases at V and 6 bases at J, leaving 11 bases unmatched. The CDR3 DNA is TGCAGTGCCCTGGGGGACTATCTCTCCAATGAGCAGTTCTTC. This encodes CSALGDYLSNEQFF.

V gene TRBV15 combines with J gene TRBJ1-2; D is perhaps TRBD1 (5 bases). Germline lookup yields CDR1 LNHNV and CDR2 YYDKDF (reference sequence). Trimming removed 0 bases at V and 4 bases at J, with 12 bases between. This CDR3 is built from 15 residues. This CDR3 is CATSRDRGLSYGYTF. CDR3 sequence (DNA): TGTGCCACCAGCAGAGATAGGGGCCTCTCCTATGGCTACACCTTC. The whole variable domain, remainder taken from reference TRBV15 and TRBJ1-2, is DAMVIQNPRYQVTQFGKPVTLSCSQTLNHNVMYWYQQKSSQAPKLLFHYYDKDFNNEADTPDNFQSRRPNTSFCFLDIRSPGLGDTAMYLCATSRDRGLSYGYTFGSGTRLTVV.

The chain has TRBV15 and TRBJ1-4; D is uncertain. CDR1 and CDR2 from the germline V gene are LNHNV and YYDKDF (reference sequence). Trimming took off 6 bases at V and 4 bases at J, with 9 bases between the two ends. This CDR3 has 13 residues. In DNA form, the CDR3 reads TGTGCCACCAGGACCGATAATAATGAAAAACTGTTTTTT. Translated: CATRTDNNEKLFF.

The chain links TRBV27 to TRBJ2-7, with no clear D. The CDR3 runs to 14 residues. Trimming left V 2 bases short and J 6 bases short, with 14 bases between. CDR1 is MNHEY, CDR2 SMNVEV, per germline (reference sequence). CDR3 DNA sequence: TGTGCCAGCAGTTTACTTGTCGCAGGCGTCGAGCAGTACTTC. Amino acids: CASSLLVAGVEQYF.

The genes are TRBV20-1 and TRBJ2-7; D not resolved. Germline-derived CDR1 and CDR2 are DFQATT and SNEGSKA (reference sequence). V was shortened by 6 bases and J by 2 bases, with 20 bases between the two germline ends. The CDR3 runs to 15 residues. CDR3 sequence: CSAPKSTALPYEQYF. The CDR3 DNA sequence: TGCAGTGCCCCGAAGAGTACAGCTCTTCCCTACGAGCAGTACTTC.

The J gene is TRBJ1-1, the V gene TRBV27; D is perhaps TRBD1 (6 bases). The germline gives CDR1 MNHEY, CDR2 SMNVEV (reference sequence). Trimming took off 5 bases at V and 0 bases at J, with 10 bases between the two ends. This CDR3 has 14 residues. The CDR3 spells CASSPGTLNTEAFF. The CDR3 nucleotides read TGTGCCAGCAGTCCCGGGACATTGAACACTGAAGCTTTCTTT.

The rearrangement uses TRBV29-1 and TRBJ2-3; D is possibly TRBD2 (7 bases). V was trimmed by 0 bases and J by 2 bases, leaving 24 bases between them. Germline V gene data show CDR1 as SQVTM and CDR2 as ANQGSEA. CDR3 size: 19 residues. The CDR3 DNA reads as TGCAGCGTTGAAGATCCTTCCTCTATACGGGGGGCCCACACAGATACGCAGTATTTT. This translates into CSVEDPSSIRGAHTDTQYF.

The chain has TRBV2 and TRBJ2-5, with a possible D match to TRBD2 (7 bases). The CDR3 is made up of 15 amino acids. The ends were cut back, 4 bases at V and 10 bases at J, with 22 bases in the middle. Germline V lookup: CDR1 SNHLY, CDR2 FYNNEI. CDR3 nucleotides: TGTGCCAGCAGTGGCACAGGGAGGGGTACCGAAGACCAGTACTTC. Protein product: CASSGTGRGTEDQYF.

This clonotype was detected a few times. The CDR3 is CASSLFGDPRRPGNIQYF. Written as DNA, the CDR3 is TGTGCCAGCAGCTTGTTTGGGGACCCGCGGAGACCGGGGAACATTCAGTACTTC. The chain couples TRBV7-9 to TRBJ2-4, with D perhaps given as TRBD1 or TRBD2 (5 bases each). The CDR3 sequence is 18 residues long. Germline V gene lookup returns CDR1 SEHNR and CDR2 FQNEAQ (reference sequence). Trimming stripped 3 bases from V and 7 bases from J, with 25 bases between.

The CDR3 DNA follows: TGTGCCAGTACCCCAGAAGGGGGTCGAGAGACCCAGTACTTC. Residues: CASTPEGGRETQYF. The rearrangement uses TRBV19 and TRBJ2-5, with D tentatively TRBD1 (6 bases). Germline values: CDR1 LNHDA, CDR2 SQIVND (reference sequence). This CDR3 has 14 amino acids. The V end lost 7 bases, the J end lost 4 bases, and 16 bases lay between the germline ends.

This chain links TRBV5-4 with TRBJ2-5; 9 nucleotides agree with TRBD1. Germline loops: CDR1 SGHNT, CDR2 YYREEE (reference sequence). The CDR3 spans 16 residues. V shed 3 bases and J 0 bases; nucleotides not matched to a gene: 6. CDR3 protein: CASSSFRDRDQETQYF. CDR3 nucleotides: TGTGCCAGCAGCTCCTTCCGGGACAGGGACCAAGAGACCCAGTACTTC.

This rearrangement joins TRBV9 to TRBJ2-3; D gene uncertain. This CDR3 is built from 14 residues. The V gene lost 4 bases and the J gene lost 0 bases, with 9 bases spanning the gap. Germline CDR1 and CDR2: SGDLS and YYNGEE. The CDR3 DNA reads TGTGCCAGCAGCCCTGAATCTAGCACAGATACGCAGTATTTT. Translating it yields CASSPESSTDTQYF.

The gene calls are TRBV29-1 and TRBJ2-7; 8 bases fit TRBD1. The CDR3 runs to 15 residues. V gave up 0 bases and J gave up 0 bases; unmatched junction bases: 4. CDR1 SQVTM and CDR2 ANQGSEA come from the germline V gene. CDR3 sequence reads: CSVEDRDRSSYEQYF. CDR3 DNA: TGCAGCGTTGAAGACCGGGACAGGAGCTCCTACGAGCAGTACTTC.